This T cell receptor (beta chain) was identified during a study of T cell responses to AZD1222 COVID-19 vaccine (dated by TCRdb to the early 2020s). Looking at the study overall: AZD1222 recipients with second doses at about 4 weeks or about 12 weeks were pooled, because spike-specific TCR depth and breadth did not differ between schedules. A total of about 230 trial participants underwent TCR sequencing, of whom approximately 210 received two doses of AZD1222 and around 25 received two doses of the MenACWY control vaccine. Trial participants were enrolled by age into 18-55, 56-69 and 70-plus year subgroups, with about 150, 28 and 57 TCR-sequenced participants respectively.

At the junction V is shortened by 3 bases and J by 6 bases, with 19 bases in between. Including the terminal cysteine and phenylalanine, the CDR3 comprises 16 residues. The retained sequence is limited to the CDR3, 48 bases, with the frame set at the first base. From the germline V gene, CDR1 is SGDLS and CDR2 is YYNGEE. Explained via the paper, the time point label denotes: baseline before first vaccination. The vaccinee samples were drawn from two UK trials, COV001 and COV002, one of which was a single-blind randomized controlled phase 2/3 trial testing AZD1222 (ChAdOx1 nCoV-19) in healthy adults. For TCRbeta chain sequencing, PBMC samples were collected from trial participants at day 0 and at day 28 after the second dose. Details on this clone: Its recognized antigen is unknown. Base qualities are not at hand, and no much larger clone is one base apart.

The CDR3 regions of human TCRbeta chains were subjected to immunosequencing. For the original study's pipeline: Repertoire TCRs were checked for matches against a reference library of SARS-CoV-2-specific TCRs that had been generated using the MIRA antigen-specificity platform. Breadth meant the fraction of unique TCRs that were SARS-CoV-2-associated, whereas depth meant the fraction of total T cells that were SARS-CoV-2-associated. Using the MIRA data, each spike-specific TCR was mapped to the spike region that the TCR reacts to and placed in a CD4 or CD8 class. Log10-transformed breadth and depth values were compared by one-way ANOVA with Sidak's multiple comparisons tests. TCRdb carries this immuneACCESS record with in-frame sequences only. Its versions omit some clonotypes, under half of them owing to an unresolved V gene in the studies checked, with the rest unexplained. V, J and clone size are taken as reported in that table, and D and trimming were inferred from the DNA itself. The sample has approximately 160,000 clones on record, around 90% of them singletons. The top ten clonotypes cover 2.6% of the sample.

The study at large found these results: The 56-69-year group was small, and its depth increase did not reach significance, likely because of low power. Nearly half of unique spike-specific TCRs reportedly recognized epitopes outside regions mutated in the B.1.351 and B.1.1.7 variants. Because no day 14 peak-response samples were available, the repertoires could be characterized only after the peak T cell response. Conclusions about previously exposed vaccinees are limited, since just a handful of AZD1222 recipients were seropositive for SARS-CoV-2 at baseline. The vaccine-associated CD4 TCRs covered the entire spike protein, and the dominant responses fell in regions 160-218 and 743-854. After two AZD1222 doses, spike-specific TCR breadth and depth were significantly higher than at day 0 and than in MenACWY recipients. Participants were mostly white British and included more females than males, and it was suggested by the authors that clonal diversity may have been underestimated.

The source is an adult in good health. The chain couples TRBV9 to TRBJ2-1, with a weak D call of TRBD2 (7 bases match). This specimen consisted of peripheral blood, obtained on day 0 of AZD1222 vaccination. The nucleotide sequence reads TGTGCCAGCAGCGCTGGAACCGGGGGGCCGTCCAATGAGCAGTTCTTC. Protein translation: CASSAGTGGPSNEQFF.